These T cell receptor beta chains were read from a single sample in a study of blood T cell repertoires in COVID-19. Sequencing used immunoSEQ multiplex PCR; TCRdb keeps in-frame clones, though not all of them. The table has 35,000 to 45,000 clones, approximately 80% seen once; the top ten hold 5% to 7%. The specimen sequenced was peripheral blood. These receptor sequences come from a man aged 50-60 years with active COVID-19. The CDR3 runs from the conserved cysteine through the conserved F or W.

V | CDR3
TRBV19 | CASSIAGSSYEQYF
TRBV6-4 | CASSASGGNNEQFF
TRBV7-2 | CASSPTLIGAKAFF
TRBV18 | CASSPSGQGNNQPQHF
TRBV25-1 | CASSDGTGLETQYF
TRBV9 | CASSPTAGSIYF
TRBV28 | CASSPATSGPHEQFF
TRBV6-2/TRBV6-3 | CASSYIARGVPQHF
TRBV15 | CATSRARERGPQHF
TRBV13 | CASSPGTGEQYF
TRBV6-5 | CASSYTAGQGYGYTF
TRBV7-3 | CASSLTGGSYNEQFF
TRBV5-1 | CASMGSGQGEEKLFF
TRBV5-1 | CASSLAVAGAGHEQFF
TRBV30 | CAWGHGTGVDTQYF
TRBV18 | CASSPRQDNTEAFF
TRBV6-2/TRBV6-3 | CASSYSTPQGAQPQHF
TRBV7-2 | CASSLDPKGNYGYTF
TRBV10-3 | CAISERGANTGELFF
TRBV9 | CASSPEGLAVYNEQFF
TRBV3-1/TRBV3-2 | CASSPGGRGEQYF
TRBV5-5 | CASSLGVTSGKFEQFF
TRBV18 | CASSPPGRQNTEAFF
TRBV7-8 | CASSLEGSGVTYNEQFF
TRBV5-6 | CASSLLGTGYQDTQYF
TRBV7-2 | CASSLDLAGVYEQYF
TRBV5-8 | CASSFTEVPREAQYF